This T cell receptor beta chain was sequenced for a study of vaccination and CD4 T cells after COVID-19. As for the study in general: The convalescent group had six males, four females, seven Caucasians, two Asians, one multiracial.

This clonotype was counted between two and nine times. The antigen remains undetermined. Sequence data for DNA of cultured CD4+ T cells were generated by the Oncomine TCR Beta short-read assay. TCRdb re-called the PCR reads with MiXCR, one entry per CDR3 protein. The top ten clones hold more than 15% of a sample with roughly 8,000 distinct CDR3 sequences, about 50% of them seen once. As for treatment: roughly 10-day PBMC culture with coronavirus spike peptide pools or control peptides (ViraFEST assay). CDR1 is LNHNV, CDR2 YYDKDF, per germline (reference sequence). This CDR3 has 15 residues. V was clipped by 5 bases and J by 1 base, with 12 bases between them.

Sequencing used CD4+ T cells from blood, cultured in vitro. The source of this sequence is a human donor who had recovered from COVID-19. The V and J genes are TRBV15 and TRBJ1-5, with D hard to call. CDR3 sequence: CATSQQLGSNQPQHF. The CDR3 nucleotides are TGTGCCACCAGCCAACAGCTGGGAAGCAATCAGCCCCAGCATTTT.